This is a list of T cell receptor beta chains from one sample in a study of T cells after yellow fever vaccination. TCRdb re-analysed the 5' RACE reads in MiXCR, keeping a single row per CDR3 protein. The sample has hundreds of thousands of distinct CDR3 sequences, roughly an eighth seen once. Sequenced material: PBMCs, taken on the day of the yellow fever booster vaccination. The receptors shown here come from a man aged 25-45 years who received the YFV17D yellow fever vaccine. The CDR3 runs from the conserved cysteine through the conserved F or W. The order of the fields is D gene, clone size, J gene, V gene, CDR3 protein, CDR3 DNA. A D gene is named only where the DNA matches it firmly. Where a row states a size, it is once, few, many or the class of an expanded clone; other rows omit it.

D: TRBD1
size: few
J: TRBJ2-1
V: TRBV12-3/TRBV12-4
CDR3: CASSLRTGGRNEQFF
DNA: TGTGCCAGCAGTTTAAGGACAGGGGGGAGGAATGAGCAGTTCTTC

D: .
size: few
J: TRBJ1-2
V: TRBV5-6
CDR3: CASSLLGTYGYTF
DNA: TGTGCCAGCAGCTTGTTGGGGACCTATGGCTACACCTTC

D: TRBD1
size: few
J: TRBJ1-2
V: TRBV7-8
CDR3: CASSSDTGAYGYTF
DNA: TGTGCCAGCAGCTCGGATACAGGGGCCTATGGCTACACCTTC

D: .
size: few
J: TRBJ2-1
V: TRBV20-1
CDR3: CSANIAAEQFF
DNA: TGCAGTGCCAACATTGCCGCTGAGCAGTTCTTC

D: .
size: .
J: TRBJ2-2
V: TRBV20-1
CDR3: CSARDTGLHVGRDGSTGELFF
DNA: TGCAGTGCTAGAGATACCGGTTTGCACGTGGGCCGGGACGGATCCACCGGGGAGCTGTTTTTT

D: .
size: .
J: TRBJ2-3
V: TRBV20-1
CDR3: CSGGRERDTQYF
DNA: TGCAGTGGGGGGAGAGAAAGAGATACGCAGTATTTT

D: TRBD2
size: few
J: TRBJ2-7
V: TRBV10-3
CDR3: CAISGGLGAYEQYF
DNA: TGTGCCATCAGTGGGGGACTAGGAGCCTACGAGCAGTACTTC

D: TRBD1
size: .
J: TRBJ1-2
V: TRBV29-1
CDR3: CSVQTRDRVDYGYTF
DNA: TGCAGCGTCCAAACCCGGGACAGGGTGGACTATGGCTACACCTTC

D: TRBD2
size: .
J: TRBJ2-1
V: TRBV29-1
CDR3: CSVSGLAGVSEQFF
DNA: TGCAGCGTGTCGGGACTAGCGGGAGTAAGTGAGCAGTTCTTC

D: .
size: few
J: TRBJ1-2
V: TRBV7-2
CDR3: CASSNLPIRYTF
DNA: TGTGCCAGCAGCAACCTCCCCATACGCTACACCTTC

D: TRBD2
size: .
J: TRBJ2-1
V: TRBV9
CDR3: CASSAERGLAGNNEQFF
DNA: TGTGCCAGCAGCGCCGAGAGGGGACTAGCGGGTAACAATGAGCAGTTCTTC

D: .
size: few
J: TRBJ2-3
V: TRBV7-2
CDR3: CASSLGVGDPDTQYF
DNA: TGTGCCAGCAGCTTAGGCGTAGGGGACCCAGATACGCAGTATTTT

D: .
size: few
J: TRBJ2-2
V: TRBV11-2
CDR3: CASSPSGSRSVSTGELFF
DNA: TGTGCCAGCAGCCCGAGCGGGTCTAGGTCTGTTAGCACCGGGGAGCTGTTTTTT

D: .
size: .
J: TRBJ2-5
V: TRBV5-1
CDR3: CASSRSAEETQYF
DNA: TGCGCCAGCAGTAGGAGTGCGGAGGAGACCCAGTACTTC

D: TRBD2
size: few
J: TRBJ2-7
V: TRBV15
CDR3: CATSSGSYEQYF
DNA: TGTGCCACCAGTAGCGGGTCCTACGAGCAGTACTTC

D: .
size: few
J: TRBJ2-3
V: TRBV12-3/TRBV12-4
CDR3: CASSPGVSSHTQYF
DNA: TGTGCCAGCAGTCCAGGGGTTAGTAGTCATACGCAGTATTTT

D: .
size: few
J: TRBJ2-4
V: TRBV6-1
CDR3: CASSASTRLAKNIQYF
DNA: TGTGCCAGCAGTGCCTCCACGCGGCTAGCCAAAAACATTCAGTACTTC

D: TRBD1
size: few
J: TRBJ2-5
V: TRBV6-5
CDR3: CASSYATGREETQYF
DNA: TGTGCCAGCAGTTACGCGACAGGGCGGGAAGAGACCCAGTACTTC

D: TRBD1
size: .
J: TRBJ2-3
V: TRBV5-1
CDR3: CASSQNTGGFSTDTQYF
DNA: TGCGCCAGCAGCCAGAACACAGGGGGCTTTAGCACAGATACGCAGTATTTT

D: TRBD1
size: few
J: TRBJ1-1
V: TRBV7-9
CDR3: CASTLSGTGTEAFF
DNA: TGTGCCAGCACCCTTAGTGGGACAGGGACTGAAGCTTTCTTT

D: .
size: .
J: TRBJ2-1
V: TRBV30
CDR3: CAWRGLTLGEQFF
DNA: TGTGCCTGGAGGGGCTTGACCCTTGGGGAGCAGTTCTTC

D: TRBD1
size: many
J: TRBJ1-4
V: TRBV10-3
CDR3: CAHLHAGTGDGCEKLFF
DNA: TGTGCCCACCTCCATGCCGGGACAGGGGATGGCTGTGAAAAACTGTTTTTT

D: .
size: .
J: TRBJ2-2
V: TRBV12-3/TRBV12-4
CDR3: CASSPATGELFF
DNA: TGTGCCAGCAGTCCGGCAACTGGGGAGCTGTTTTTT